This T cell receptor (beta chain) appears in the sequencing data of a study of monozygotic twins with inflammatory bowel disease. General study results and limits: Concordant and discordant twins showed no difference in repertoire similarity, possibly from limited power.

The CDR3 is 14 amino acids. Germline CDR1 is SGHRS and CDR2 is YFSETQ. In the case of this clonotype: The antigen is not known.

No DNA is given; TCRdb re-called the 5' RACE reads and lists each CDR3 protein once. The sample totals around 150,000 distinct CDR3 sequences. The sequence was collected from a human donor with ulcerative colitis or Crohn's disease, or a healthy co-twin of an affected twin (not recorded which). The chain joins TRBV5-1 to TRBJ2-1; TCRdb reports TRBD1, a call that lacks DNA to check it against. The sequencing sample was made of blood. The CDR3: CASSLTGSSREQFF.